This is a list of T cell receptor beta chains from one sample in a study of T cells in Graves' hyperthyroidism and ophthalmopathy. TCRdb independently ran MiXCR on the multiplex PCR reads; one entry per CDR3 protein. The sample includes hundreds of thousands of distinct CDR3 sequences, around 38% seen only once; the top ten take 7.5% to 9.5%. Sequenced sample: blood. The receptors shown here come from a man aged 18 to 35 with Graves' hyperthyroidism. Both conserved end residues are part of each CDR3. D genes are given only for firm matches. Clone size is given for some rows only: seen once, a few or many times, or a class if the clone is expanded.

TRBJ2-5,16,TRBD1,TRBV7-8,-,CASSHRGVNYGLDQYF,TGTGCCAGCAGCCACAGGGGTGTTAACTATGGCTTGGACCAGTACTTC
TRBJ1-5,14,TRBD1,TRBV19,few,CATFGDRANQPQHF,TGTGCCACCTTCGGGGACAGGGCCAATCAGCCCCAGCATTTT
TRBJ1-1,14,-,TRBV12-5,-,CASGSGTVNTEAFF,TGTGCTAGTGGTTCCGGGACGGTGAACACTGAAGCTTTCTTT
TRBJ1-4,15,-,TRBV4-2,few,CASSRSRGEDEKLFF,TGTGCCAGCAGCCGAAGCAGGGGAGAGGATGAAAAACTGTTTTTT
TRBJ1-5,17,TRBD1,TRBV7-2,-,CASSKDGQGADTWPQHF,TGTGCCAGCAGCAAAGACGGACAGGGGGCTGATACGTGGCCCCAGCATTTT
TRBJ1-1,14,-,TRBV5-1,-,CASSLTSEATEAFF,TGCGCCAGCAGCTTGACATCGGAGGCCACTGAAGCTTTCTTT
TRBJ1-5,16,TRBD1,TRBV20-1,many,CSARDSRGQSNQPQHF,TGCAGTGCTAGAGATTCTAGGGGACAGAGCAATCAGCCCCAGCATTTT
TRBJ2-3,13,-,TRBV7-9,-,CASSFLLTDTQYF,TGTGCCAGCAGCTTCCTTCTCACAGATACGCAGTATTTT
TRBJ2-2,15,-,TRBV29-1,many,CSVEDLLRGTGELFF,TGCAGCGTTGAAGATCTTCTCAGGGGCACCGGGGAGCTGTTTTTT
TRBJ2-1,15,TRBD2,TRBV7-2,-,CASSFGLGPKYEQFF,TGTGCCAGCAGCTTCGGACTAGGGCCTAAATATGAGCAGTTCTTC
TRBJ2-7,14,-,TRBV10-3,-,CAISFSGASYEQYF,TGTGCCATCAGTTTCTCTGGGGCCTCCTACGAGCAGTACTTC
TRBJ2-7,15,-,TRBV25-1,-,CASSLTAAPPYEQYF,TGTGCCAGCAGCCTCACAGCGGCGCCACCCTACGAGCAGTACTTC
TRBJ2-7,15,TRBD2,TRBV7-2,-,CASSPTGGGVYEQYF,TGTGCCAGCAGCCCCACGGGCGGGGGGGTTTACGAGCAGTACTTC
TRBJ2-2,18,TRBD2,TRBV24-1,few,CATSGSSGLAGWTGELFF,TGTGCCACCAGTGGGTCTTCAGGACTAGCGGGATGGACCGGGGAGCTGTTTTTT
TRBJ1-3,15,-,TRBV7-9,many,CASSSDGFSGNTIYF,TGTGCCAGCAGCTCTGACGGGTTCTCTGGAAACACCATATATTTT
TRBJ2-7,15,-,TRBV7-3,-,CASSSPRGDSYEQYF,TGTGCCAGCAGCTCCCCCCGGGGGGACAGCTACGAGCAGTACTTC
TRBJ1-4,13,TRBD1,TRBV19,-,CASTPTGEWKLFF,TGTGCCAGCACCCCGACAGGGGAATGGAAACTGTTTTTT
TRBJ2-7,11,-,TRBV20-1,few,CSAQRGGEQYF,TGCAGTGCCCAGAGGGGGGGCGAGCAGTACTTC
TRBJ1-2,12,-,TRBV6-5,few,CASRSITYGYTF,TGTGCCAGCAGATCTATTACCTATGGCTACACCTTC
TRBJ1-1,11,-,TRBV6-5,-,CASISNTEAFF,TGTGCCAGCATCTCGAACACTGAAGCTTTCTTT
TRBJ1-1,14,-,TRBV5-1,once,CASSPHRVRTEAFF,TGTGCCAGCAGCCCTCACAGGGTACGAACTGAAGCTTTCTTT
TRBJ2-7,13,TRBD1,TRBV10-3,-,CASKAGGMNEQYF,TGTGCCAGCAAAGCAGGGGGTATGAACGAGCAGTACTTC
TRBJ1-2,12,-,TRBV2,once,CASSVQIYGYTF,TGTGCCAGCAGCGTACAGATCTATGGCTACACCTTC
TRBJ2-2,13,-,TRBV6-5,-,CATTPFRAGELFF,TGTGCCACTACCCCGTTTCGGGCCGGGGAGCTGTTTTTT
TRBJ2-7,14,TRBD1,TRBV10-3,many,CAISEDRASYEQYF,TGTGCCATCAGCGAGGACAGGGCTTCCTACGAGCAGTACTTC
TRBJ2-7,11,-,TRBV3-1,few,CASSQNTEQYF,TGTGCCAGCAGTCAAAATACGGAGCAGTACTTC
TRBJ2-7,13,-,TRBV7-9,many,CASSLVDSDEQYF,TGTGCCAGCAGCTTAGTAGATAGCGACGAGCAGTACTTC
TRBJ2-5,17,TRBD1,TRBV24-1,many,CATSDPTGQGALETQYF,TGTGCCACCAGTGACCCCACTGGACAGGGGGCTTTGGAGACCCAGTACTTC
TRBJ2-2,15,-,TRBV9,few,CASSFRLEGTGELFF,TGTGCCAGCAGCTTCAGACTAGAGGGTACCGGGGAGCTGTTTTTT
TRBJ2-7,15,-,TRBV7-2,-,CASLRRIFPPYEQYF,TGTGCCAGCCTACGACGGATATTTCCCCCCTACGAGCAGTACTTC
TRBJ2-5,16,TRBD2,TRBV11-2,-,CASSFSSGGSQETQYF,TGTGCCAGCAGCTTTTCTAGCGGGGGGTCTCAAGAGACCCAGTACTTC
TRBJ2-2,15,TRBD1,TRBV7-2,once,CASSLDRGHNGELFF,TGTGCCAGCAGCTTAGATAGGGGGCACAACGGGGAGCTGTTTTTT
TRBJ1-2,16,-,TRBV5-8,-,CASSLEEGSMSYGYTF,TGTGCCAGCAGCTTGGAGGAGGGGAGTATGAGCTATGGCTACACCTTC
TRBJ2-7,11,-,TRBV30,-,CAWSQSYEQYF,TGTGCCTGGAGTCAGAGCTACGAGCAGTACTTC
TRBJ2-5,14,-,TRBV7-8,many,CASSLANYQETQYF,TGTGCCAGCAGCTTAGCGAACTACCAAGAGACCCAGTACTTC
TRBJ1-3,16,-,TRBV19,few,CASSIGRSSSGNTIYF,TGTGCCAGTAGTATAGGAAGGTCCAGCTCTGGAAACACCATATATTTT
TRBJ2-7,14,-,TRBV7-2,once,CASTSDIITYEQYF,TGTGCCAGCACCTCGGACATAATAACCTACGAGCAGTACTTC
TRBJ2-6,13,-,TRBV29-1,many,CSVGVTGANVLTF,TGCAGCGTTGGGGTGACTGGGGCCAACGTCCTGACTTTC
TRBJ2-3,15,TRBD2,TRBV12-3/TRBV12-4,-,CATGRGGRSTDTQYF,TGTGCCACCGGACGGGGGGGCCGAAGCACAGATACGCAGTATTTT
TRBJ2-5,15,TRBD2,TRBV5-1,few,CASSPPSGGQETQYF,TGCGCCAGCAGCCCCCCTAGCGGGGGCCAAGAGACCCAGTACTTC
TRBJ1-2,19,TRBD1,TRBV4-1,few,CASSQDRRTGGFYNYGYTF,TGCGCCAGCAGCCAAGATCGTAGGACAGGGGGCTTCTATAACTATGGCTACACCTTC
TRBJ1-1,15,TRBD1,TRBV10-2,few,CASSSRTGTDTEAFF,TGTGCCAGCAGCTCCCGGACAGGGACGGACACTGAAGCTTTCTTT
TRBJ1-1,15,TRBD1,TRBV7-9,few,CASSSSRDRNTEAFF,TGTGCCAGCAGCTCCTCCCGGGACAGGAACACTGAAGCTTTCTTT
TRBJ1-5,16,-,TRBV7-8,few,CASSLLFWLSGEPQHF,TGTGCCAGCAGCTTATTGTTCTGGCTCTCGGGGGAGCCCCAGCATTTT
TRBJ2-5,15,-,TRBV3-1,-,CASSLQTAYQETQYF,TGTGCCAGCAGCTTACAGACAGCCTACCAAGAGACCCAGTACTTC
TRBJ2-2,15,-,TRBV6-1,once,CASRKWDGNTGELFF,TGTGCCAGCAGAAAATGGGACGGAAACACCGGGGAGCTGTTTTTT
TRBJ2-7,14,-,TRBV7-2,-,CVSSLASGLYEQYF,TGTGTCAGCAGCTTAGCCTCTGGACTCTACGAGCAGTACTTC
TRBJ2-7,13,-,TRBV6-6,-,CASRRTATYEQYF,TGTGCCAGCAGACGGACGGCGACCTACGAGCAGTACTTC